The clone carrying this TCR beta chain occurred once. This entry is derived from a study of cytomegalovirus exposure and HLA in healthy donors. The germline gives CDR1 MDHEN, CDR2 SYDVKM. The CDR3 runs 14 residues. V lost 5 bases and J lost 7, with 17 bases in between. It was with 60 Vbeta and 13 Jbeta primers that the PCR ran. This table comes from immunoSEQ multiplex PCR, and its TCRdb copy is limited to in-frame clones, with some not included. This repertoire shows around 190,000 clones, 70% to 90% found once; its top ten account for approximately 2.1%. The chain employs TRBV28 and TRBJ2-5, with a tentative D call TRBD2 (6 bases). The specimen was PBMCs. The TCR sequence derives from a woman aged 45-65 years in good health and CMV-seronegative. CDR3 sequence: CASSLLGGGATQYF. CDR3 nucleotide sequence: TGTGCCAGCAGTCTATTGGGTGGCGGGGCGACCCAGTACTTC. Together with reference TRBV28 and TRBJ2-5, the CDR3 gives the full variable domain: DVKVTQSSRYLVKRTGEKVFLECVQDMDHENMFWYRQDPGLGLRLIYFSYDVKMKEKGDIPEGYSVSREKKERFSLILESASTNQTSMYLCASSLLGGGATQYFGPGTRLLVL.